A single sample is the source of the 25 T cell receptor beta chains below, sequenced in a study of vaccination effects on CD4 cells after COVID-19 (dated by TCRdb to between 2021 and 2023). In the ViraFEST assay, PBMC were stimulated with viral peptide pools, and TCR sequencing was then used to find antigen-specific CD4+ T cell clonotypes based on their expansion. After approximately eleven days of culture, CD4+ T cells were isolated with the EasySep CD4+ T cell isolation kit. The absence of prior SARS-CoV-2 infection in healthy vaccine recipients was confirmed by negative nucleocapsid antibodies before and after vaccination. To prepare the library, the immunoSEQ multiplex PCR assay was applied. TCRdb provides this immuneACCESS table in a form limited to in-frame rearrangements. Some clones are lacking; in checked studies, under half of them reflect an unresolved V gene, and why the rest are absent is not known. The sample table holds about 52,000 clones, of which nearly 80% were seen once. The ten largest make up roughly 5.6% of the sample.

For these TCRs, the target antigens are not known. The input for sequencing was CD4+ T cells from PBMCs cultured with HCoV-OC43 spike peptides, taken before COVID-19 vaccination. Interpreted using the paper, the cell subset or site label stands for: HCoV-OC43 spike overlapping peptide pool stimulation. The receptors derive from a human donor who received a COVID-19 vaccine.

The chain joins TRBV9 to TRBJ2-2; TRBD2 matches 11 bases. Trimming removed 0 bases from V and 4 bases from J; junction bases left unmatched: 2. This CDR3 contains 16 residues. Germline V gene data show CDR1 as SGDLS and CDR2 as YYNGEE. The CDR3: CASSVELAGATGELFF. The CDR3 coding sequence is TGTGCCAGCAGCGTAGAACTAGCGGGGGCCACCGGGGAGCTGTTTTTT. The whole variable domain, remainder taken from reference TRBV9 and TRBJ2-2, is DSGVTQTPKHLITATGQRVTLRCSPRSGDLSVYWYQQSLDQGLQFLIQYYNGEERAKGNILERFSAQQFPDLHSELNLSSLELGDSALYFCASSVELAGATGELFFGEGSRLTVL.

This chain uses TRBV14 with TRBJ2-1, with 11 bases aligning to TRBD1. V was pared by 4 bases and J by 4 bases, with 3 bases of the junction left unmatched. The length of the CDR3 is 15 residues. Germline CDR1 SGHDN, CDR2 FVKESK. As DNA, the CDR3 is TGTGCCAGCAGCCCGCGGGACAGGGGGTACAATGAGCAGTTCTTC. Translated, it gives CASSPRDRGYNEQFF.

The chain's CDR3 is CASSGRRDRETDTQYF. The CDR3 coding sequence is TGTGCCAGCAGCGGTAGACGGGACAGGGAGACAGATACGCAGTATTTT. The chain combines TRBV9 with TRBJ2-3; TRBD1 aligns across 9 bases. The J segment lost 3 bases and the V segment lost 3 bases, leaving 8 bases of the junction unmatched. CDR1 SGDLS and CDR2 YYNGEE come from the germline V gene. There are 16 residues in the CDR3.

The chain joins TRBV24-1 to TRBJ2-7; 7 bases are a match to TRBD2. The germline V gene encodes CDR1 KGHDR and CDR2 SFDVKD. This CDR3 has 14 amino acids. Trimming removed 9 bases from V and 2 bases from J; junction bases left unmatched: 9. This chain's CDR3 is CATRGGGSAYEQYV. CDR3 in DNA: TGTGCCACCCGTGGGGGGGGGAGCGCCTACGAGCAGTACGTC.

This chain connects TRBV6-5 to TRBJ1-5, with D possibly TRBD1 on 6 matching bases. Trimming cost V 4 bases and J 6 bases, with 16 bases left between them. The CDR3 loop spans 15 amino acids. Germline CDR1 MNHEY, CDR2 SVGAGI. CDR3 sequence: CASSSLGGAGQPQHF. The CDR3 bases are TGTGCCAGCAGTTCTCTGGGGGGCGCCGGTCAGCCCCAGCATTTT.

V usage is TRBV6-1 and J usage is TRBJ1-5, with 7 nucleotides matching TRBD1. Trimming took 2 bases from V and 0 from J; bases not matched to a gene: 7. Per the germline V gene, CDR1 is MNHNS and CDR2 is SASEGT. The CDR3 has 17 residues. DNA of the CDR3: TGTGCCAGCAGTGAATTGGGACAGTATTATAGCAATCAGCCCCAGCATTTT. Translated, it gives CASSELGQYYSNQPQHF.

V is TRBV30 and J is TRBJ1-2; no clear D. V lost 3 bases and J 1 base, leaving 12 bases between the germline ends. This CDR3 comprises 14 residues. Germline V gene lookup returns CDR1 GTSNPN and CDR2 SVGIG (reference sequence). The CDR3 DNA reads as TGTGCCTGGAGGGGAGGGCAGTTTAACTATGGCTACACCTTC. This encodes CAWRGGQFNYGYTF.

The chain links TRBV6-5 to TRBJ1-4; D not certain. The ends were cut back, 10 bases at V and 3 bases at J, with 9 bases in the middle. The CDR3 is made up of 12 amino acids. Germline CDR1 MNHEY, CDR2 SVGAGI. CDR3 residues: CATRRPNEKLFF. The CDR3 nucleotides read TGTGCCACGCGGAGGCCTAATGAAAAACTGTTTTTT.

The chain combines TRBV30 with TRBJ1-2, with 7 bases aligning to TRBD1. V shed 6 bases, J shed 13 bases, and the junction held 14 bases outside the gene matches. The CDR3 has 12 amino acids. Germline-derived CDR1 and CDR2 are GTSNPN and SVGIG (reference sequence). CDR3 region: CACPIQGKCCTF. The CDR3 DNA reads as TGTGCCTGCCCGATACAGGGGAAGTGTTGCACCTTC.

The V and J genes are TRBV27 and TRBJ2-5, with 9 bases fitting TRBD2. Per the germline V gene, CDR1 is MNHEY and CDR2 is SMNVEV (reference sequence). V was pared by 5 bases and J by 5 bases, with 6 bases of the junction left unmatched. The CDR3 has 14 amino acids. The CDR3 bases are TGTGCCAGCAGTGGGCGGGGGGGCCAGGAGACCCAGTACTTC. This translates into CASSGRGGQETQYF.

This rearrangement joins TRBV18 to TRBJ2-7; a weak D match, TRBD2 (6 bases). Per germline, CDR1 KGHSH and CDR2 LQKENI. This CDR3 comprises 16 residues. V was shortened by 1 base and J by 5 bases, with 18 bases between the two germline ends. The DNA of the CDR3 is TGTGCCAGCTCACCACGATCCTCGGGGGAGGAGGACGAGCAGTACGTC. Translated: CASSPRSSGEEDEQYV.

This clone was seen once. The chain has TRBV5-6 and TRBJ1-5, with D possibly TRBD1 on 6 matching bases. The CDR3 covers 15 residues. Trimming removed 0 bases at V and 4 bases at J, with 11 bases between. Germline lookup yields CDR1 SGHDT and CDR2 YYEEEE. The chain's CDR3 is CASSLGGQGNQPQHF. The CDR3 nucleotides read TGTGCCAGCAGCTTGGGGGGGCAGGGTAATCAGCCCCAGCATTTT. Complete variable domain (other parts from reference TRBV5-6 and TRBJ1-5): DAGVTQSPTHLIKTRGQQVTLRCSPKSGHDTVSWYQQALGQGPQFIFQYYEEEERQRGNFPDRFSGHQFPNYSSELNVNALLLGDSALYLCASSLGGQGNQPQHFGDGTRLSIL.

V usage is TRBV19 and J usage is TRBJ1-1; 7 nucleotides agree with TRBD1. Germline CDR1 reads LNHDA; CDR2 reads SQIVND (reference sequence). The CDR3 has 14 residues. V trimming: 5 bases; J trimming: 5 bases; junction bases outside the gene matches: 8. CDR3 region: CASSYDRETTEAFF. The DNA for the CDR3 is TGTGCCAGTAGTTACGACAGGGAGACTACTGAAGCTTTCTTT. Full variable domain (outside the CDR3, taken from reference TRBV19 and TRBJ1-1): DGGITQSPKYLFRKEGQNVTLSCEQNLNHDAMYWYRQDPGQGLRLIYYSQIVNDFQKGDIAEGYSVSREKKESFPLTVTSAQKNPTAFYLCASSYDRETTEAFFGQGTRLTVV.

CDR3 nucleotide sequence: TGTGCCAGCAGTGAAGCCCCCGGGACCGGGGCCAACGTCCTGACTTTC. This gives the protein CASSEAPGTGANVLTF. The chain links TRBV6-1 to TRBJ2-6; D may be TRBD1 or TRBD2 (5 bases each). With 0 bases removed from V and 4 bases from J, the gap between germline ends came to 10 bases. The CDR3 contains 16 residues. From germline, CDR1 is MNHNS and CDR2 SASEGT.

V usage is TRBV7-2 and J usage is TRBJ2-3; no clear D. V lost 6 bases, J lost 6 bases, and 13 bases lay in between. The CDR3 is 13 amino acids. CDR1 and CDR2 from the germline V gene are SGHTA and FQGNSA. In DNA form, the CDR3 reads TGTGCCAGCAGTTTCCTCAGAAGTGATACGCAGTATTTT. As protein: CASSFLRSDTQYF.

V gene TRBV9 combines with J gene TRBJ1-6; the match to TRBD1 covers 12 bases. Trimming cost V 4 bases and J 9 bases; bases outside gene matches: 11. The germline CDR1 and CDR2 sequences are SGDLS and YYNGEE. This CDR3 contains 17 residues. CDR3 DNA: TGTGCCAGCAGCCTTCGAGGGGGACAGGGGGCGAGTTCACCCCTCCACTTT. This encodes CASSLRGGQGASSPLHF.

J is TRBJ1-1 and V is TRBV5-5; no firm D call. Looked up from germline, CDR1 is SGHKS and CDR2 is YYEKEE (reference sequence). Trimming left V 2 bases short and J 1 base short, with 9 bases between. This CDR3 is built from 14 residues. In DNA form, the CDR3 reads TGTGCCAGCAGCTTTGTCGACGGGAACACTGAAGCTTTCTTT. Translation gives CASSFVDGNTEAFF.

The V call is TRBV5-1, the J call TRBJ1-3; 7 bases line up with TRBD1. The germline CDR1 and CDR2 sequences are SGHRS and YFSETQ. CDR3 length equals 17 residues. The V segment lost 3 bases and the J segment 0 bases; nucleotides outside the gene matches: 9. The CDR3: CASSSWTGPSSGNTIYF. CDR3 DNA sequence: TGCGCCAGCAGCTCCTGGACAGGCCCAAGCTCTGGAAACACCATATATTTT.

This clone was observed a few times. The CDR3 loop is CASSPDRVSYEQYV. The CDR3 bases are TGTGCCAGCAGCCCCGACAGGGTATCCTACGAGCAGTACGTC. The J gene is TRBJ2-7, the V gene TRBV6-7, with TRBD1 matching over 7 bases. TRBV6-7 is classed as an ORF, of uncertain function. The CDR3 has 14 residues. Trimming at V came to 6 bases and at J to 1 base, leaving 6 bases not matched to a gene.

The rearrangement uses TRBV28 and TRBJ1-5, with TRBD1 matching over 7 bases. The CDR3 is 14 amino acids. Looked up from germline, CDR1 is MDHEN and CDR2 is SYDVKM. V gave up 6 bases and J gave up 9 bases; unmatched junction bases: 11. The CDR3 protein is CASRGGGRSGPQHF. The CDR3 nucleotides are TGTGCCAGCAGGGGAGGGGGCCGCTCAGGGCCCCAGCATTTT. Full variable domain (rest looked up from reference TRBV28 and TRBJ1-5): DVKVTQSSRYLVKRTGEKVFLECVQDMDHENMFWYRQDPGLGLRLIYFSYDVKMKEKGDIPEGYSVSREKKERFSLILESASTNQTSMYLCASRGGGRSGPQHFGDGTRLSIL.

This clone was recorded only once. V is TRBV7-8 and J is TRBJ1-3, with unresolved D. Germline assignment: CDR1 SGHVS and CDR2 FQNEAQ. The CDR3 is 15 amino acids. V lost 5 bases, J lost 0 bases, and 11 bases lay in between. CDR3 sequence (DNA): TGTGCCAGCAGCGGGCGCCTTGGCTCTGGAAACACCATATATTTT. This codes for CASSGRLGSGNTIYF.

The chain joins TRBV6-1 to TRBJ1-2, with 7 positions matching TRBD1. J gave up 4 bases and V 1 base, and 12 bases lay outside the gene matches. Germline V gene data show CDR1 as MNHNS and CDR2 as SASEGT. The CDR3 covers 17 residues. As DNA, the CDR3 is TGTGCCAGCAGTGAAGGCGGAGGTTACAGGGGCATCTATGGCTACACCTTC. Translated, it gives CASSEGGGYRGIYGYTF.

This chain links TRBV2 with TRBJ1-1, with 8 nucleotides matching TRBD1. The V gene's germline CDR1 is SNHLY and CDR2 FYNNEI. J lost 2 bases, V lost 6 bases, and 5 bases had no gene match. There are 14 residues in the CDR3. CDR3 nucleotide sequence: TGTGCCAGCAGGGAGCAGGGGGCTAACACTGAAGCTTTCTTT. Its translation: CASREQGANTEAFF.

The V and J genes are TRBV6-6 and TRBJ1-4; possible D gene TRBD1, 5 bases. This CDR3 has 14 residues. V was cut by 6 bases and J by 1 base, with 9 bases left in between. The germline V gene has CDR1 MNHNY and CDR2 SVGAGI (reference sequence). The CDR3 region has the DNA TGTGCCAGCAGGGCAGGGAAAACTAATGAAAAACTGTTTTTT. This gives the protein CASRAGKTNEKLFF.

The chain has TRBV5-4 and TRBJ1-6; D uncertain. This CDR3 contains 16 residues. V lost 4 bases, J lost 0 bases, and 11 bases lay in between. Germline V CDR1 and CDR2: SGHNT, YYREEE (reference sequence). The CDR3: CASSPSSGSYNSPLHF. The CDR3 DNA reads TGTGCCAGCAGCCCCAGTTCTGGCTCCTATAATTCACCCCTCCACTTT.